This T cell receptor (beta chain) is from a study of cytomegalovirus exposure and HLA in healthy donors (dated by TCRdb to about 2017). In the study overall: In an earlier analysis of several hundred of the donors, about 260 Gb of sequence data and some 120 million unique TCR beta sequences from roughly 190 million T cells were reported. An early release that covered several hundred HLA-typed donors contained approximately 320 gigabases of sequencing data and 65 million to 100 million unique TCR sequences. The genetic ancestry cluster associated with self-reported Caucasian donors included over 65% of the 350 to 500 genotyped donors. The study was designed to test whether signatures of past pathogen exposure could be identified by cataloging public T cell receptors. The study used immunosequencing to profile the T cell repertoires of approximately 640 subjects and linked those repertoires to cytomegalovirus serostatus. In addition to the first cohort of several hundred subjects, a separate validation cohort of some 120 different subjects was used. High-throughput TCR immunosequencing, statistical association of individual TCRs with disease status, and machine learning were combined to predict cytomegalovirus infection status. In a later analysis, previously published TCR beta repertoires from 666 donors were re-analyzed and high-resolution HLA genotyping was added so that TCR occurrence patterns could be studied. The later analysis used no new phenotypic data to find candidate immune exposures, relying instead on TCR beta sequences and their occurrence across donors. An earlier analysis of some 500 of the donors applied high-throughput TCR beta sequencing to assess whether each TCR beta V gene segment acted as functional or pseudogenic. Donor age, sex, ethnicity and CMV serostatus were compiled together with the repertoire data. A later genetic analysis used genome-wide SNP genotypes for about three fifths of the roughly 700 donors, treating that subset as a discovery cohort. Every discovery cohort repertoire had been produced on one sequencing platform. Class I and class II HLA loci were covered by the typing at four-digit resolution. The number of typed donors differed by locus: about 620-640 for A, B, C, DRB1 and DQB1; approximately 520 for DQA1; fewer than 610 for DPA1; and some 430 for DPB1. Four or five DR-DQ haplotypes were handled as single units for association and clustering, since linkage in the cohort was strong. Across about 370 genotyped donors of the cohort, an average of approximately 220,000 unique TCR beta nucleotide sequences per donor were sequenced, and around 20% of those sequences were non-productive. The study at large found these results: A further reported finding was that TCR beta sequences accurately predicted the HLA-A and HLA-B alleles for most subjects in the first cohort. In this cohort, only TCR beta chains were sequenced, and detectable features were limited by the absence of alpha or paired-chain data. The classifier was reported to diagnose cytomegalovirus status with high specificity and sensitivity in both the original and validation cohorts. HLA typing was unavailable for some donors at each locus, so association tests used only the typed subset. Some IMGT-functional V segments, including TRBV6-2 and TRBV6-3, could not be distinguished by the 87-base-pair reads and were therefore excluded. When HLA alleles, especially DR and DQ, strongly co-occurred, TCR associations were difficult to assign to individual alleles. In a later analysis, the rate of TCR association differed among HLA loci, with DRB1 alleles having the most associated TCRs and HLA-C alleles having the fewest. Seventeen rarely observed V segments, including chromosome 9 orphons, were excluded from the earlier analysis of some 590 of the donors because counts were too low. Roughly uniform sequencing depth across donors was assumed in presence/absence analyses, although this assumption may not hold. Compared with equally common non-associated chains, HLA-associated TCR beta chains in a later analysis were more clonally expanded and had lower generation probabilities. It was suggested by the authors that the approach could potentially be generalized to other disease states and immunological phenotypes. In vitro tests confirmed that three of the cytomegalovirus-associated TCR beta chains recognize cytomegalovirus antigens. According to a later analysis, most CMV-associated TCR beta chains appeared to be HLA-restricted, and the HLA associations seemed to be driven largely by CMV exposure. Across donors, most TCR sequences were observed very rarely, whereas some public TCRs were present in many individuals. The sequencing pipeline was judged likely to have produced a cluster of highly shared sequence variants as a technical artifact. In a later analysis, several top co-occurrence clusters were reported to appear linked to parvovirus B19, influenza, CMV and Epstein-Barr virus. The study gave a list of about 170 TCR beta chains associated with cytomegalovirus. Linkage disequilibrium might explain the correlated functional status among segregating V segments, but an unknown experimental factor could not be excluded. In a later genetic analysis, a missense DCLRE1C variant was associated with V-gene and J-gene trimming of TCR beta chains, and the association was replicated in an independent cohort. A later analysis associated some 17,000 TCR beta sequences with specific HLA alleles at a false discovery rate of 0.05. CMV serostatus was the only immune exposure information available for the cohort. An earlier analysis of 587 of the donors showed that most TCR beta V segments appeared in productive rearrangements either about 87% or about 30% of the time, which broadly matched IMGT annotations. According to a later genetic analysis, donors in an Asian-associated ancestry cluster had fewer N-insertions in productive TCRs than the approximately 690-donor mean.

Library method: the immunoSEQ multiplex PCR assay. For the multiplex PCR, a mixture combining 60 forward primers for TCR Vbeta segments and 13 reverse primers for TCR Jbeta segments was used. Amplification of the CDR3 region of rearranged TCR beta genes was performed with a multiplex PCR assay on genomic DNA. Amplified TCR beta libraries were sequenced as 87-base-pair reads on the Illumina HiSeq System. Under the source paper's analysis protocol: In a later analysis, tens of millions of unique TCR beta chains were counted across the roughly 670 repertoires, and around 10 million of these chains were shared by at least two donors. Raw reads were error-corrected and collapsed into unique sequences by a nearest-neighbor algorithm in which closely related sequences were merged to remove PCR and sequencing errors. CDR3 sequences were aligned to IMGT reference sequences to assign V, D and J gene segments. For a sequence to be retained, a match of at least six nucleotides was required to both a V gene segment and a J gene segment. Rearrangements were called productive when the CDR3 lacked stop codons and stayed in frame with V and J; all others were non-productive. Following IMGT convention, CDR3 was defined as the stretch from the second conserved V-encoded cysteine to the conserved J-encoded phenylalanine. Sequences without an unambiguous match to a single V gene segment were excluded from the earlier analysis of 450 to 650 of the donors. In an earlier analysis of 450 to 750 of the donors, a V segment was called functional when productive rearrangements were above 56.7%, and segregating when the standard deviation between donors exceeded 5%. A statistical classification framework was built to diagnose cytomegalovirus status from the catalog of TCR beta chain sequences. V and J gene assignment, in a later analysis, came from comparing TCR nucleotide sequences with IMGT/GENE-DB human TR gene sequences. Using the TCRdist pipeline, a later analysis assigned CDR3 sequences along with most-parsimonious VDJ recombination scenarios. In a later analysis, each TCR beta chain was defined by its CDR3 amino acid sequence together with its V-gene family, and reads lacking a unique V-gene family were excluded. To address suspected cross-contamination and a sequencing artifact, a later analysis removed over 500 highly shared, low-generation-probability nucleotide sequences. For each public chain, a later analysis derived a clonal expansion index from normalized ranks of inferred template counts within each repertoire. In a later analysis, generation probabilities were computed using a VDJ recombination model fitted to out-of-frame rearrangements, and the results were checked against IGoR. In a later analysis, TCR-TCR, TCR-HLA and TCR-CMV co-occurrence was scored with hypergeometric tests, and a repertoire-size bias correction was applied to TCR pairs. In a later analysis, false discovery rates were estimated by permuting HLA or CMV assignments 20 times. A later analysis grouped co-occurring TCRs with DBSCAN, adding TCRdist sequence similarity when clustering within HLA-allele-positive subsets. Repertoires with fewer than 30,000 or more than 120,000 public chains, plus five repertoires with anomalous nucleotide sharing, were excluded from co-occurrence clustering. Drawn from immuneACCESS, this table holds only the in-frame rearrangements with V and J called that TCRdb kept. Clones are partly lost; checked studies trace under half to an unresolved V gene and leave the rest unexplained. The V and J calls and clone size come from that table; D and trimming were worked out from the DNA. A total of fewer than 250,000 clones appear in this sample, roughly 88% of them only once. The top ten clones comprise 0.71% of the sample.

The cohort comprised 710 or so healthy bone marrow donors. Cohort members were all nominally healthy when sampled, although unrecorded immune exposures were likely present. The donor tested CMV seronegative, placing the donor among the 350 to 400 seronegative members of the cohort. A peripheral blood sample was collected from each donor, and TCR beta sequencing was performed on peripheral blood mononuclear cells. The Qiagen DNeasy Blood Extraction Kit was used to extract genomic DNA from the blood cell samples. For CDR1 and CDR2, the germline V gene lists SGHDT and YYEEEE. Taken from cysteine to phenylalanine, the CDR3 has 14 residues. Solely the CDR3 DNA is kept, with 42 bases framed from the first base. Germline trimming: 4 bases from V, 3 bases from J; junction bases outside gene matches: 6. Turning to this clone: Its antigen target is currently unknown. No qualities accompany the bases; no much larger clone lies one base away.

This chain joins TRBV5-6 to TRBJ2-5; TRBD1 fits 7 bases in the junction. The sample consisted of PBMCs. The source is a boy under 10 years old in good health and CMV-seronegative. The CDR3 region: CASSTYTGEETQYF. The DNA sequence follows: TGTGCCAGCAGCACATACACAGGGGAAGAGACCCAGTACTTC. The entire variable domain, with the stretches around the CDR3 drawn from the reference TRBV5-6 and TRBJ2-5 proteins, is DAGVTQSPTHLIKTRGQQVTLRCSPKSGHDTVSWYQQALGQGPQFIFQYYEEEERQRGNFPDRFSGHQFPNYSSELNVNALLLGDSALYLCASSTYTGEETQYFGPGTRLLVL.